One and the same sample provided the 6 T cell receptor beta chains below, sequenced in a study of cytomegalovirus exposure and HLA in healthy donors. The PCR employed 60 Vbeta primers together with 13 Jbeta primers. Sequencing used immunoSEQ multiplex PCR; TCRdb keeps in-frame clones, though not all of them. The data contain under 200,000 clones, about four fifths of them singletons. The sequenced sample was PBMCs. The source of these receptors is a male donor in good health and CMV-seropositive.

The rearrangement uses TRBV9 and TRBJ1-5, with D hard to call. Germline V gene data show CDR1 as SGDLS and CDR2 as YYNGEE. The V gene lost 3 bases and the J gene lost 3 bases, with 10 bases spanning the gap. This CDR3 is 14 amino acids long. This CDR3 reads CASSAQANNQPQHF. CDR3 nucleotide sequence: TGTGCCAGCAGCGCCCAGGCCAACAATCAGCCCCAGCATTTT.

This chain uses TRBV6-6 with TRBJ2-7; D unclear. V lost 2 bases and J lost 0, with 8 bases in between. The CDR3 consists of 14 residues. Germline V lookup: CDR1 MNHNY, CDR2 SVGAGI (reference sequence). The CDR3 coding sequence is TGTGCCAGCAGTTACACCCTAAGCTCCTACGAGCAGTACTTC. Protein: CASSYTLSSYEQYF.

V usage is TRBV6-1 and J usage is TRBJ1-2; no clear D. Trimming stripped 6 bases from V and 2 bases from J, with 13 bases between. Germline CDR1 MNHNS, CDR2 SASEGT. The CDR3 length is 14 residues. The CDR3 DNA follows: TGTGCCAGCAGGGCTCCAGGAAAAAACTATGGCTACACCTTC. Its protein is CASRAPGKNYGYTF.

V is TRBV11-2 and J is TRBJ2-3; weak D call: TRBD1 (6 bases). CDR1 is SGHAT and CDR2 is FQNNGV in the germline V gene. The CDR3 runs to 16 residues. Trimming took off 3 bases at V and 1 base at J, with 14 bases between the two ends. In DNA form, the CDR3 reads TGTGCCAGCAGCTTTCCCCGGACAGATCGCACAGATACGCAGTATTTT. Its protein product is CASSFPRTDRTDTQYF.

This clone turned up a few times. The junction departs from the called germline gene at one end, perhaps through a read error. This chain joins TRBV19 and TRBJ1-4, with TRBD1 identical over 7 bases. The CDR3 runs 17 residues. Germline CDR1 LNHDA, CDR2 SQIVND (reference sequence). DNA of the CDR3: TGTGCCAGTAGTTTAGACAGGGAGGCCGCAACTAATGAAAAACTGTTTTTT. It encodes CASSLDREAATNEKLFF.

The J gene is TRBJ1-1, the V gene TRBV9; 8 nucleotides line up with TRBD1. With V trimmed by 0 bases and J by 2 bases, 3 bases remained unmatched. The CDR3 loop spans 15 amino acids. The germline V gene has CDR1 SGDLS and CDR2 YYNGEE. The CDR3 loop reads CASSVATGGNTEAFF. In DNA, the CDR3 is TGTGCCAGCAGCGTAGCTACAGGGGGAAACACTGAAGCTTTCTTT. The whole variable domain, remainder taken from reference TRBV9 and TRBJ1-1, is DSGVTQTPKHLITATGQRVTLRCSPRSGDLSVYWYQQSLDQGLQFLIQYYNGEERAKGNILERFSAQQFPDLHSELNLSSLELGDSALYFCASSVATGGNTEAFFGQGTRLTVV.